This passage covers 28 T cell receptor beta chains from one sample sequenced in a study of patients and donors after allogeneic stem cell transplantation. MiXCR was run by TCRdb on the RT-PCR reads, yielding one entry per CDR3 protein. The table records approximately 21,000 distinct CDR3 sequences, about 30% of them present only once. Sample: blood, either unsorted or a sorted T cell fraction (not recorded which). Source of these receptors: a human donor who was either an allogeneic HSCT recipient or a stem cell or donor lymphocyte infusion donor (not recorded which). It is not recorded whose cells these are; they may come from a transplant donor.

This clonotype has just a few counts. The chain recombines TRBV6-2 or TRBV6-3 with TRBJ2-3; 9 bases match TRBD2. V was pared by 10 bases and J by 5 bases, with 16 bases of the junction left unmatched. The germline CDR1 and CDR2 sequences are MNHEY and SVGEGT. CDR3 length equals 16 residues. In DNA form, the CDR3 reads TGTGCCAACCAAGAACTAGCGGGCCCGCCTGGAGATACGCAGTATTTT. Encoded protein: CANQELAGPPGDTQYF.

This chain links TRBV9 with TRBJ2-3, with D perhaps matching TRBD2 (5 bases). Germline V CDR1 and CDR2: SGDLS, YYNGEE. V was trimmed by 3 bases and J by 3 bases, leaving 8 bases between them. The CDR3 has 13 amino acids. The CDR3: CASSARTTDTQYF. The DNA of the CDR3 is TGTGCCAGCAGCGCCCGGACTACAGATACGCAGTATTTT.

In its sample, this clonotype was seen a few times. The chain links TRBV5-1 to TRBJ2-3; tentative D call: TRBD1 (6 bases). Trimming took 4 bases from V and 1 from J, leaving 13 bases between them. This CDR3 has 15 residues. Germline-derived CDR1 and CDR2 are SGHRS and YFSETQ. The CDR3 region is CASSIPRGGTDTQYF. CDR3 DNA sequence: TGCGCCAGCAGCATCCCCAGGGGAGGCACAGATACGCAGTATTTT.

J is TRBJ1-1 and V is TRBV5-1; no firm D call. There are 13 residues in the CDR3. Deletions cut 0 bases from V and 3 bases from J, with 6 bases between. The germline gives CDR1 SGHRS, CDR2 YFSETQ. CDR3 in amino acids: CASSLVRYTEAFF. The CDR3 DNA sequence: TGCGCCAGCAGCTTGGTGAGATACACTGAAGCTTTCTTT.

The rearrangement joins TRBV20-1 to TRBJ1-5, with 8 bases matching TRBD1. The CDR3 sequence is 16 residues long. Germline V lookup: CDR1 DFQATT, CDR2 SNEGSKA (reference sequence). V shed 2 bases, J shed 0 bases, and the junction held 6 bases outside the gene matches. CDR3 in DNA: TGCAGTGCTAGATGGACAGGGTTCGATAGCAATCAGCCCCAGCATTTT. Residues: CSARWTGFDSNQPQHF.

This clonotype came up many times. J is TRBJ2-2 and V is TRBV7-3; D might be TRBD1 (6 bases). The CDR3 spans 18 residues. CDR1 SGHTA and CDR2 FQGTGA come from the germline V gene. Trimming took off 2 bases at V and 3 bases at J, with 19 bases between the two ends. DNA of the CDR3: TGTGCCAGCAGCTTACAACCCCACAGGGCATCGCACACCGGGGAGCTGTTTTTT. Its translation: CASSLQPHRASHTGELFF. Full variable domain (outside the CDR3, taken from reference TRBV7-3 and TRBJ2-2): GAGVSQTPSNKVTEKGKYVELRCDPISGHTALYWYRQSLGQGPEFLIYFQGTGAADDSGLPNDRFFAVRPEGSVSTLKIQRTERGDSAVYLCASSLQPHRASHTGELFFGEGSRLTVL.

The chain couples TRBV4-1 to TRBJ2-3; no reliable D call. There are 17 residues in the CDR3. The V end was cut by 4 bases, the J end by 5 bases, with 22 bases between. Looked up from germline, CDR1 is MGHRA and CDR2 is YSYEKL. The CDR3 reads CASSPSTLAWAVDTQYF. As DNA, the CDR3 is TGCGCCAGCAGCCCATCGACCCTCGCCTGGGCAGTAGATACGCAGTATTTT.

The chain's CDR3 is CSARDWAGQNEKLFF. The DNA for the CDR3 is TGCAGTGCTAGAGATTGGGCAGGGCAAAATGAAAAACTGTTTTTT. The chain uses TRBV20-1 and TRBJ1-4, with D perhaps matching TRBD1 (5 bases). The CDR3 loop spans 15 amino acids. The germline V gene has CDR1 DFQATT and CDR2 SNEGSKA (reference sequence). The germline V and J ends were trimmed by 0 bases and 5 bases, with 13 bases remaining between them.

This clonotype was observed a handful of times. The rearrangement links TRBV7-2 to TRBJ2-4; D ambiguous. The CDR3 contains 11 residues. The germline V and J ends were trimmed by 2 bases and 8 bases, with 4 bases remaining between them. Germline assignment: CDR1 SGHTA and CDR2 FQGNSA. The CDR3 DNA sequence: TGTGCCAGCAGCTTATCCGACATTCAGTACTTC. Residues: CASSLSDIQYF.

This clonotype was seen more than once but under ten times. The genes are TRBV9 and TRBJ2-4; D uncertain. This CDR3 is 12 amino acids long. V was shortened by 4 bases and J by 5 bases, with 7 bases between the two germline ends. Germline CDR1 is SGDLS and CDR2 is YYNGEE. Here the CDR3 reads CASSSAQNIQYF. Written as DNA, the CDR3 is TGTGCCAGCAGCTCCGCCCAAAACATTCAGTACTTC.

This clonotype was seen more than once but under ten times. The CDR3 DNA reads TGTGCCAGCAGCTTGGTATACTCTTTCTACGAGCAGTACGTC. It translates to CASSLVYSFYEQYV. The V and J genes are TRBV5-6 and TRBJ2-7; D not certain. Per germline, CDR1 SGHDT and CDR2 YYEEEE. V dropped 0 bases and J dropped 3 bases, with 10 bases sitting between them. The length of the CDR3 is 14 residues.

This chain links TRBV7-9 with TRBJ2-6; 11 bases agree with TRBD1. The CDR3 loop spans 19 amino acids. J lost 7 bases, V lost 5 bases, and 16 bases had no gene match. Germline CDR1 is SEHNR and CDR2 is FQNEAQ (reference sequence). Here the CDR3 reads CASSQRTGGIVLGANVLTF. CDR3 DNA: TGTGCCAGCAGCCAACGGACAGGGGGCATCGTTTTAGGTGCCAACGTCCTGACTTTC.

The genes are TRBV28 and TRBJ1-3; D is uncertain. The V and J ends lost 1 base and 0 bases respectively, with 4 bases between them. This CDR3 contains 14 residues. Looked up from germline, CDR1 is MDHEN and CDR2 is SYDVKM. The CDR3, as DNA: TGTGCCAGCAGTTTATACAGCTCTGGAAACACCATATATTTT. Translated: CASSLYSSGNTIYF. Filled out from reference TRBV28 and TRBJ1-3, the complete variable domain reads DVKVTQSSRYLVKRTGEKVFLECVQDMDHENMFWYRQDPGLGLRLIYFSYDVKMKEKGDIPEGYSVSREKKERFSLILESASTNQTSMYLCASSLYSSGNTIYFGEGSWLTVV.

The chain uses TRBV7-6 and TRBJ1-2; the D gene is possibly TRBD1 (5 bases). The CDR3 has 12 residues. The germline CDR1 and CDR2 sequences are SGHVS and FNYEAQ. V was trimmed by 0 bases and J by 6 bases, leaving 5 bases between them. CDR3 in amino acids: CASSLAGDGYTF. In DNA, the CDR3 is TGTGCCAGCAGCTTAGCGGGGGATGGCTACACCTTC.

This sequence joins TRBV20-1 and TRBJ1-2, with D unclear. V was trimmed by 6 bases and J by 13 bases, leaving 18 bases between them. This CDR3 has 11 residues. Germline V gives CDR1 DFQATT, CDR2 SNEGSKA (reference sequence). CDR3 DNA: TGCAGTGCCTATACCTTGGGCCGGCGCACCTTC. It yields the protein CSAYTLGRRTF.

V is TRBV7-2 and J is TRBJ1-5, with 9 bases that match TRBD1. The CDR3 has 15 residues. The V and J ends lost 6 bases and 2 bases, in that order; junction bases with no gene match: 5. From germline, CDR1 is SGHTA and CDR2 FQGNSA. The CDR3 DNA reads TGTGCCAGCAGACCGGACAGGGGAGGCAATCAGCCCCAGCATTTT. It translates to CASRPDRGGNQPQHF.

This clonotype was counted between two and nine times. The V gene is TRBV7-9, the J gene TRBJ1-2, with D perhaps TRBD1 (5 bases). This CDR3 spans 13 amino acids. Germline V CDR1 and CDR2: SEHNR, FQNEAQ (reference sequence). V gave up 3 bases and J gave up 4 bases, with 9 bases separating them. Here the CDR3 DNA reads TGTGCCAGCAGCTTGACAGAGCTCTATGGCTACACCTTC. As protein: CASSLTELYGYTF. Together with reference TRBV7-9 and TRBJ1-2, the CDR3 gives the full variable domain: DTGVSQNPRHKITKRGQNVTFRCDPISEHNRLYWYRQTLGQGPEFLTYFQNEAQLEKSRLLSDRFSAERPKGSFSTLEIQRTEQGDSAMYLCASSLTELYGYTFGSGTRLTVV.

The rearrangement uses TRBV25-1 and TRBJ2-5; 8 positions match TRBD2. The trim removed 9 bases at V and 3 bases at J, leaving 12 bases unmatched. Germline-derived CDR1 and CDR2 are MGHDK and SYGVNS. The CDR3 consists of 15 residues. The CDR3 DNA follows: TGTGCCAGTACGGTCGTTGGGACTAGGGAAGAGACCCAGTACTTC. Its translation is CASTVVGTREETQYF.

Ten or more counts support this clonotype. The rearrangement joins TRBV6-6 to TRBJ1-2; no reliable D call. V dropped 2 bases and J dropped 3 bases, with 7 bases sitting between them. Germline CDR1 is MNHNY and CDR2 is SVGAGI (reference sequence). CDR3 length: 13 amino acids. This CDR3 reads CASSYTLDYGYTF. CDR3 sequence (DNA): TGTGCCAGCAGTTACACCTTGGACTATGGCTACACCTTC.

The gene calls are TRBV7-8 and TRBJ1-6, with D tentatively TRBD1 (5 bases). The CDR3 is made up of 16 amino acids. V was trimmed by 7 bases and J by 4 bases, leaving 17 bases between them. CDR1 is SGHVS and CDR2 is FQNEAQ in the germline V gene. This CDR3 is CASTISGTLYNSPLHF. CDR3 nucleotides: TGTGCCAGCACCATAAGTGGGACCCTGTATAATTCACCCCTCCACTTT. Full variable domain (rest looked up from reference TRBV7-8 and TRBJ1-6): GAGVSQSPRYKVAKRGQDVALRCDPISGHVSLFWYQQALGQGPEFLTYFQNEAQLDKSGLPSDRFFAERPEGSVSTLKIQRTQQEDSAVYLCASTISGTLYNSPLHFGNGTRLTVT.

This clonotype was counted between two and nine times. The DNA of the CDR3 is TGTGCCAGCAGCTCAAATACCGGGACAGCCCTTCCTTACTATGGCTACACCTTC. Encoded protein: CASSSNTGTALPYYGYTF. The chain has TRBV12-1 and TRBJ1-2; the table's D call TRBD1 went unverified against the DNA. TRBV12-1 is listed as a pseudogene. The CDR3 has 18 amino acids.

The rearrangement joins TRBV19 to TRBJ1-5, with TRBD1 as a possible D gene (6 bases). In germline, CDR1 is LNHDA, CDR2 SQIVND (reference sequence). Trimming took 7 bases from V and 7 from J, leaving 17 bases between them. CDR3 length: 14 amino acids. As DNA, the CDR3 is TGTGCCAGTACCCAGGACAGAGAGAGACAGCCCCAGCATTTT. Translating gives CASTQDRERQPQHF.

The gene calls are TRBV7-9 and TRBJ2-7, with D maybe TRBD1 (6 bases). The V end was cut by 8 bases, the J end by 0 bases, with 11 bases between. The germline gives CDR1 SEHNR, CDR2 FQNEAQ (reference sequence). CDR3 size: 13 residues. The CDR3 spells CASGQHSSYEQYV. CDR3 sequence (DNA): TGTGCCAGCGGACAGCATTCCTCCTACGAGCAGTACGTC.

The V gene is TRBV9, the J gene TRBJ1-1; D remains unclear. CDR3 length: 13 residues. Trimming removed 4 bases from V and 0 bases from J, with 7 bases in between. The germline gives CDR1 SGDLS, CDR2 YYNGEE. In nucleotides, the CDR3 is TGTGCCAGCAGCATCTCCATGAACACTGAAGCTTTCTTT. Its translation is CASSISMNTEAFF. Looking up the rest from reference TRBV9 and TRBJ1-1 gives the full variable domain: DSGVTQTPKHLITATGQRVTLRCSPRSGDLSVYWYQQSLDQGLQFLIQYYNGEERAKGNILERFSAQQFPDLHSELNLSSLELGDSALYFCASSISMNTEAFFGQGTRLTVV.

This clonotype came up a few times. V usage is TRBV20-1 and J usage is TRBJ1-1; 8 positions agree with TRBD1. V gave up 0 bases and J gave up 4 bases; unmatched junction bases: 10. CDR3 length equals 16 residues. Looked up from germline, CDR1 is DFQATT and CDR2 is SNEGSKA (reference sequence). CDR3 bases: TGCAGTGCTAGAGATCCCGGCAGGGGGCATGTCACTGAAGCTTTCTTT. It yields the protein CSARDPGRGHVTEAFF.

The rearrangement joins TRBV24-1 to TRBJ2-2; tentatively, D is TRBD1 (5 bases). Trimming removed 3 bases at V and 7 bases at J, with 14 bases between. This CDR3 contains 15 residues. CDR1 and CDR2 from the germline V gene are KGHDR and SFDVKD. Written as DNA, the CDR3 is TGTGCCACCAGTGATACGACAGAGGCGGTCGGGGAGCTGTTTTTT. Translated, it gives CATSDTTEAVGELFF.

This clonotype was observed a few times. This rearrangement joins TRBV2 to TRBJ1-5, with a weak D call TRBD1 (5 bases). There are 17 residues in the CDR3. Per germline, CDR1 SNHLY and CDR2 FYNNEI. Trimming stripped 4 bases from V and 0 bases from J, with 16 bases between. The CDR3 sequence: CASSVGGADNSNQPQHF. The CDR3 nucleotides read TGTGCCAGCAGTGTGGGAGGGGCAGATAATAGCAATCAGCCCCAGCATTTT.

This clonotype was counted a single time. The chain employs TRBV7-2 and TRBJ2-1, with 7 nucleotides matching TRBD2. Trimming cost V 0 bases and J 3 bases; bases outside gene matches: 2. CDR1 is SGHTA, CDR2 FQGNSA, per germline. This CDR3 region has 15 residues. In DNA, the CDR3 is TGTGCCAGCAGCTTAGCGGGGGGGGTCTACAATGAGCAGTTCTTC. It encodes CASSLAGGVYNEQFF.